This paragraph covers one T cell receptor (beta chain) sequence. Its antigen remains unidentified. Cells were CD45RO-negative CD62L-positive naive CD4 T cells sorted from PBMCs. This table comes from immunoSEQ multiplex PCR, and its TCRdb copy is limited to in-frame clones, with some not included. The profile covers more than 55,000 clones, with about 93% appearing a single time and approximately 20% taken by the ten largest. After removal of 6 bases from V and 5 bases from J, the junction contained 8 bases not matched to a gene. Germline loops: CDR1 MNHEY, CDR2 SVGAGI. CDR3 length: 15 residues. This sample is part of a study of human versus mouse CDR3 diversity and MHC coevolution. Notes on the study in general: In humans, T-cell selection involved several MHC II alleles. Mice had fewer CDR3 deletions and insertions than humans on average. By iCHAO1, human TCR beta clonotypes numbered some 1.6 million, the most.

The source is a person aged 55 to 75 in good health. The chain uses TRBV6-5 and TRBJ2-7; TRBD2 matches 12 bases. Sequencing was performed on naive CD4+ T cells from blood. Subset indicated: CD45RO-negative CD62L-positive naive CD4 T cells. The CDR3 loop reads CASSQTSGSFHEQYF. The CDR3 bases are TGTGCCAGCAGCCAGACTAGCGGGAGCTTCCACGAGCAGTACTTC.